This entry features one T cell receptor (beta chain) sequence. These data are taken from a study of T cell changes during pregnancy in multiple sclerosis. The CDR3 totals 15 residues. Trimming shortened V by 3 bases and J by 3 bases, and 13 bases separated the two germline ends. Germline loops: CDR1 MNHEY, CDR2 SMNVEV (reference sequence). Repertoires were generated with immunoSEQ multiplex PCR, while TCRdb's copy carries only in-frame clones and drops some. Of some 70,000 clones listed, roughly nine tenths are singletons. The chain joins TRBV27 to TRBJ2-3, with D possibly matching TRBD2 (6 bases). Sequencing was performed on CD8+ T cells from peripheral blood mononuclear cells, taken before pregnancy. This receptor was identified in a female donor with multiple sclerosis, enrolled in a pregnancy study. Written as DNA, the CDR3 is TGTGCCAGCAGTTTCGCCGGGACTTCAACAGATACGCAGTATTTT. It codes for CASSFAGTSTDTQYF.